The clone carrying this T cell receptor (beta chain) has a handful of counts. What it binds is unknown. A sample-barcoded 5' primer and a J-beta primer mix were used in a second PCR of roughly 7 to 12 cycles. Unique molecular identifiers of 12 random nucleotides labeled each cDNA. MiXCR, run by TCRdb on the 5' RACE reads, gives a single entry per CDR3 protein. The sample holds 780,000 or so distinct CDR3 sequences, roughly 53% seen once. The CDR3 is 16 amino acids. Germline V gives CDR1 KGHSH, CDR2 LQKENI. Trimming cost V 3 bases and J 1 base; bases outside gene matches: 4. There were healthy Caucasian individuals from Russia, aged roughly 6 to 95, serving as donors. This sample was included in a study of blood T cells in healthy people across ages. Whole-study findings and limits: CMV infection status of these donors was not known.

V is TRBV18 and J is TRBJ2-1; 9 nucleotides align to TRBD2. This receptor was taken from a man older than 75 in good health. Sequencing was done on a sample of blood. CDR3 protein: CASSPLAGVSYNEQFF. For the CDR3, the DNA is TGTGCCAGCTCACCTTTAGCGGGAGTGTCCTACAATGAGCAGTTCTTC.